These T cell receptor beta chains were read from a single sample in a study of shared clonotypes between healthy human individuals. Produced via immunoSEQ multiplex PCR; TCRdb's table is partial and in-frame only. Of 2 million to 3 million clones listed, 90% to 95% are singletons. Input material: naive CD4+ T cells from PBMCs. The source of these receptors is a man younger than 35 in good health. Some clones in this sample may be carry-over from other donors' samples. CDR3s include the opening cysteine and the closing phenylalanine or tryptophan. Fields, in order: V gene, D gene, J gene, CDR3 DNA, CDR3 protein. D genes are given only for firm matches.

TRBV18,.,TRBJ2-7,TGTGCCAGCTCACCCGCCCCGGGGGGCGGGTACGAGCAGTACTTC,CASSPAPGGGYEQYF
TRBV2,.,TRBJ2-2,TGTGCCAGCAGTGAAAATTCGGCGAACACCGGGGAGCTGTTTTTT,CASSENSANTGELFF
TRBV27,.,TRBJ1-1,TGTGCCAGCAGTTTACTCGCCCGGGGGAACACTGAAGCTTTCTTT,CASSLLARGNTEAFF
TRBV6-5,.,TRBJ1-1,TGTGCCAGCAGTTACTCGTCAGAAGCTTTCTTT,CASSYSSEAFF
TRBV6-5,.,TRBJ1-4,TGTGCCAGCAGTTCGCGGACGGAAGGTGAAAAACTGTTTTTT,CASSSRTEGEKLFF
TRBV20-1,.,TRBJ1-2,TGCAGTGCTAGCGACCAACGGGGCTACACCTTC,CSASDQRGYTF
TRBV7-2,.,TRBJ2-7,TGTGCCAGCAGCTTAGAACGGAGCTCCTACGAGCAGTACTTC,CASSLERSSYEQYF
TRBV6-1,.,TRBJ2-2,TGTGCCAGCAACAAGCTTCTTTACACCGGGGAGCTGTTTTTT,CASNKLLYTGELFF
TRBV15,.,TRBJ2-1,TGTGCCACCAGCAGAGATATCATCGACGGCCAGCAGTTCTTC,CATSRDIIDGQQFF
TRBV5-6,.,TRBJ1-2,TGTGCCAGCAGCTTGCCTGAAGGGGCGGGCTACACCTTC,CASSLPEGAGYTF
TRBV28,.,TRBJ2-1,TGTGCCAGCAGTTTGGGAACAACAGCAAAGCAGTTCTTC,CASSLGTTAKQFF
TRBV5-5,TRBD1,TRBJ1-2,TGTGCCAGCAGCCGGGACAGTAACTATGGCTACACCTTC,CASSRDSNYGYTF
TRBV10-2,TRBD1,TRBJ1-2,TGCGCCAGCAGTGAACTATTACAGGGGGCGATGGATGGCTACACCTTC,CASSELLQGAMDGYTF
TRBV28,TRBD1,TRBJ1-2,TGTGCCAGCGCCACAGGGGGCACTAACTATGGCTACACCTTC,CASATGGTNYGYTF
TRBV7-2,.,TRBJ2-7,TGTGCCAGCAGCCGACCCAGTGGGGGAGTCCCCTACGAGCAGTACTTC,CASSRPSGGVPYEQYF
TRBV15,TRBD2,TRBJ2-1,TGTGCCACCAGCAGCCGTACTAGCGGGAGCCACAATGAGCAGTTCTTC,CATSSRTSGSHNEQFF
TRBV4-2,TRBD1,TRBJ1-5,TGTGCCAGCAGCCAAGATTGGGCAGGGGGGGATCAGCCCCAGCATTTT,CASSQDWAGGDQPQHF
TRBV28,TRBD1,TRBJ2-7,TGTGCCAGCAGTGCCCCCGGGACAGGGGCCTCCTACGAGCAGTACTTC,CASSAPGTGASYEQYF
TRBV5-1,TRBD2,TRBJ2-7,TGCGCCAGCAGCGGGGGGACTAGCGGGAATAACGAGCAGTACTTC,CASSGGTSGNNEQYF
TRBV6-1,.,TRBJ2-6,TGTGCCAGCAGTACCGGCCCTGGCTGGGCCAACGTCCTGACTTTC,CASSTGPGWANVLTF
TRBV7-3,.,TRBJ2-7,TGTGCCAGCAGCCGTGCCTACGAGCAGTACTTC,CASSRAYEQYF
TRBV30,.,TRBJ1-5,TGTGCCTGGAGTAGGAGGGGGAGTCAGCCCCAGCATTTT,CAWSRRGSQPQHF
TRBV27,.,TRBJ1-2,TGTGCCAGCAGTTCGGACGGCCGCTATGGCTACACCTTC,CASSSDGRYGYTF
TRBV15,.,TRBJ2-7,TGTGCCACCAGCCTGGGAGCGGGCCGTTCCTACGAGCAGTACTTC,CATSLGAGRSYEQYF
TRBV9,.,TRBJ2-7,TGTGCCAGCAGCGTGGACCCGAATCACCCCCTCGAGCAGTACTTC,CASSVDPNHPLEQYF
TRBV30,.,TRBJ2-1,TGTGCCTTAGACGGAAGCGGCTACAATGAGCAGTTCTTC,CALDGSGYNEQFF
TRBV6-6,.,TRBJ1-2,TGTGCCAGCAACAACGGGGGGGTGAACTATGGCTACACCTTC,CASNNGGVNYGYTF
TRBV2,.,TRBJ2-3,TGTGCCAGGGGACGGGTTCGAAATACGCAGTATTTT,CARGRVRNTQYF
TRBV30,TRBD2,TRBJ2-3,TGTGCCTGGAGTGTGCTAGCGGGAGATACGCAGTATTTT,CAWSVLAGDTQYF